These 17 T cell receptor beta chains originate from one sample sequenced in a study of T cell responses to AZD1222 COVID-19 vaccine. Sequencing used immunoSEQ multiplex PCR; TCRdb keeps in-frame clones, though not all of them. The sample includes about 150,000 clones, more than 85% seen only once; the top ten take about 3.5%. Specimen: peripheral blood, collected on day 0 of AZD1222 vaccination. These receptors came from an adult in good health.

The V call is TRBV5-5, the J call TRBJ2-7; the D gene is possibly TRBD1 (6 bases). The CDR3 consists of 14 residues. V was cut by 6 bases and J by 2 bases, with 15 bases left in between. The V gene's germline CDR1 is SGHKS and CDR2 YYEKEE (reference sequence). CDR3: CASTLLRDTYEQYF. CDR3 DNA sequence: TGTGCCAGCACCCTACTCCGGGACACCTACGAGCAGTACTTC.

The CDR3 region is CASSLGGGQGNFYEQYF. CDR3 in DNA: TGTGCCAGCAGCTTAGGTGGGGGACAGGGGAATTTTTACGAGCAGTACTTC. The chain joins TRBV7-9 to TRBJ2-7, with TRBD1 matching 10 bases. The CDR3 has 17 amino acids. J was trimmed by 4 bases and V by 1 base; bases with no gene match: 10. The germline gives CDR1 SEHNR, CDR2 FQNEAQ (reference sequence). The full variable domain, rest sourced from reference TRBV7-9 and TRBJ2-7, is DTGVSQNPRHKITKRGQNVTFRCDPISEHNRLYWYRQTLGQGPEFLTYFQNEAQLEKSRLLSDRFSAERPKGSFSTLEIQRTEQGDSAMYLCASSLGGGQGNFYEQYFGPGTRLTVT.

This clone was found once. V gene TRBV5-1 combines with J gene TRBJ2-5; D remains ambiguous. V gave up 0 bases and J gave up 5 bases, with 8 bases separating them. The CDR3 is made up of 13 amino acids. Germline V lookup: CDR1 SGHRS, CDR2 YFSETQ. The CDR3 loop is CASSLEQPETQYF. CDR3 sequence (DNA): TGCGCCAGCAGCTTGGAACAACCGGAGACCCAGTACTTC.

This sequence joins TRBV11-2 and TRBJ2-1; 8 bases are shared with TRBD2. CDR1 SGHAT and CDR2 FQNNGV come from the germline V gene. The CDR3 contains 17 residues. With V trimmed by 5 bases and J by 4 bases, 13 bases remained unmatched. The CDR3 DNA reads as TGTGCCAGCAGCATCAATAATGTAGCGGGGCCATACAATGAGCAGTTCTTC. This gives the protein CASSINNVAGPYNEQFF.

The rearrangement joins TRBV9 to TRBJ1-1; possible D gene TRBD1, 5 bases. CDR1 and CDR2 (germline): SGDLS, YYNGEE. The length of the CDR3 is 15 residues. The germline V and J ends were trimmed by 0 bases and 4 bases, with 13 bases remaining between them. The CDR3 region has the DNA TGTGCCAGCAGCGTAGCCCCCGGGGGAGTCACTGAAGCTTTCTTT. Translated, it gives CASSVAPGGVTEAFF.

In nucleotides, the CDR3 is TGTGCCAGCAGCACCTCGGCCGGGGAGCTGTTTTTT. Encoded protein: CASSTSAGELFF. The chain is built from TRBV5-5 and TRBJ2-2; D remains ambiguous. Germline V gives CDR1 SGHKS, CDR2 YYEKEE (reference sequence). The CDR3 is made up of 12 amino acids. V was shortened by 4 bases and J by 6 bases, with 7 bases between the two germline ends.

The gene calls are TRBV28 and TRBJ2-5; 7 nucleotides agree with TRBD1. This CDR3 contains 14 residues. CDR1 is MDHEN and CDR2 is SYDVKM in the germline V gene. The J segment lost 5 bases and the V segment lost 1 base, leaving 4 bases of the junction unmatched. The CDR3 here is CASSLSTGVETQYF. The CDR3, as DNA: TGTGCCAGCAGTTTATCAACAGGGGTCGAGACCCAGTACTTC.

This chain connects TRBV2 to TRBJ2-3; 7 nucleotides line up with TRBD1. Trimming at V came to 6 bases and at J to 5 bases, leaving 14 bases not matched to a gene. In germline, CDR1 is SNHLY, CDR2 FYNNEI. CDR3 size: 16 residues. The CDR3 reads CASSGQTTGLKDTQYF. The CDR3 nucleotides read TGTGCCAGCAGCGGCCAGACGACAGGGCTGAAAGATACGCAGTATTTT.

The rearrangement uses TRBV28 and TRBJ2-4; D unresolved. Germline loops: CDR1 MDHEN, CDR2 SYDVKM. The CDR3 covers 14 residues. The V end lost 8 bases, the J end lost 0 bases, and 11 bases lay between the germline ends. DNA for the CDR3: TGTGCCAGCGGCGTGGTCGTAGCCAAAAACATTCAGTACTTC. It is translated as CASGVVVAKNIQYF.

This chain joins TRBV24-1 and TRBJ2-2; 15 nucleotides line up with TRBD2. V was clipped by 4 bases and J by 6 bases; unmatched bases: 8. The germline V gene encodes CDR1 KGHDR and CDR2 SFDVKD. The CDR3 is 18 amino acids. DNA for the CDR3: TGTGCCACCAGTGAGTCCCTAGGGACTAGCGGGAGGTCCGGGGAGCTGTTTTTT. The encoded protein is CATSESLGTSGRSGELFF.

About this clone: The identical CDR3 is also encoded by other nucleotide sequences in the sample. This chain connects TRBV7-2 to TRBJ1-2, with 9 positions matching TRBD1. Germline V gives CDR1 SGHTA, CDR2 FQGNSA. The CDR3 is 14 residues long. Trimming took 3 bases from V and 2 from J; bases not matched to a gene: 1. The CDR3 sequence is CASSLGTGNYGYTF. For the CDR3, the DNA is TGTGCCAGCAGCTTGGGGACAGGGAACTATGGCTACACCTTC.

The V call is TRBV6-2 or TRBV6-3, the J call TRBJ2-4; 9 bases fit TRBD2. CDR1 and CDR2 from the germline V gene are MNHEY and SVGEGT. This CDR3 region has 17 residues. The ends lost 2 bases at V and 5 bases at J; junction bases unmatched: 10. The CDR3 nucleotides are TGTGCCAGCAGTTACCCACGTAGCGGGAGCGGGGAAAACATTCAGTACTTC. Protein sequence: CASSYPRSGSGENIQYF.

The rearrangement joins TRBV19 to TRBJ2-2; the match to TRBD1 covers 7 bases. The CDR3 covers 15 residues. Germline lookup yields CDR1 LNHDA and CDR2 SQIVND (reference sequence). The V and J ends lost 6 bases and 1 base, in that order; junction bases with no gene match: 5. In nucleotides, the CDR3 is TGTGCCAGTAGACCGAGACAGGGGAACACCGGGGAGCTGTTTTTT. Translating gives CASRPRQGNTGELFF.

The genes are TRBV7-6 and TRBJ2-7; no clear D gene. This CDR3 region has 15 residues. V dropped 5 bases and J dropped 4 bases, with 18 bases sitting between them. Germline CDR1 SGHVS, CDR2 FNYEAQ. CDR3 residues: CASSPTGGSTYEQYF. Written as DNA, the CDR3 is TGTGCCAGCAGCCCCACGGGCGGATCCACTTACGAGCAGTACTTC.

As regards this clone: Other DNA sequences in the sample encode the same CDR3. The chain joins TRBV30 to TRBJ2-7; 9 bases align to TRBD1. V shed 2 bases, J shed 3 bases, and the junction held 5 bases outside the gene matches. Germline V gene lookup returns CDR1 GTSNPN and CDR2 SVGIG (reference sequence). CDR3 length: 14 residues. This CDR3 reads CAWSTGTGSYEQYF. The DNA of the CDR3 is TGTGCCTGGAGTACCGGGACAGGGAGCTACGAGCAGTACTTC.

This clone has a single count. The CDR3 is CASSFEGLGYGYTF. In DNA form, the CDR3 reads TGTGCCAGCAGCTTCGAAGGTTTGGGCTATGGCTACACCTTC. The genes are TRBV11-2 and TRBJ1-2, with D unresolved. Germline values: CDR1 SGHAT, CDR2 FQNNGV. This CDR3 has 14 amino acids. The V end was cut by 3 bases, the J end by 4 bases, with 12 bases between.

This clone has just a few counts. The rearrangement links TRBV7-2 to TRBJ2-2, with 10 bases that match TRBD2. There are 16 residues in the CDR3. V lost 5 bases, J lost 1 base, and 4 bases stayed unmatched. CDR1 and CDR2 from the germline V gene are SGHTA and FQGNSA. The CDR3, as DNA: TGTGCCAGCAGCGGAAGGACTAGCGGGAACACCGGGGAGCTGTTTTTT. Translating gives CASSGRTSGNTGELFF. The full variable domain, its missing parts supplied by reference TRBV7-2 and TRBJ2-2, is GAGVSQSPSNKVTEKGKDVELRCDPISGHTALYWYRQSLGQGLEFLIYFQGNSAPDKSGLPSDRFSAERTGGSVSTLTIQRTQQEDSAVYLCASSGRTSGNTGELFFGEGSRLTVL.